This TCR beta chain emerged from a study of cytomegalovirus exposure and HLA in healthy donors. Across the whole study: The use of the same platform for the 100 to 150 validation repertoires and the 666 first-cohort repertoires was reported by a later analysis. General study findings and limits: The TCR clusters that emerged in the first cohort tended, a later analysis found, to co-occur in the approximately 120 validation repertoires. It was around 160 TCR beta chains that were listed as cytomegalovirus-associated. TCR sequences were mostly rare, though some public TCRs occurred in many donors.

A remark on this clone: Its specificity is unknown.

CDR3 length: 16 residues. Germline CDR1 is SGDLS and CDR2 is YYNGEE. The V segment lost 3 bases and the J segment 6 bases; nucleotides outside the gene matches: 7. Clones were sequenced by immunoSEQ multiplex PCR, and TCRdb holds only the in-frame ones, with some missing. The data show roughly 130,000 clones, approximately 91% seen once. The V and J genes are TRBV9 and TRBJ2-2; 11 bases align to TRBD2. The TCR was taken from a man aged 25 to 40 in good health and CMV-seronegative. The sample consisted of PBMCs. The CDR3 reads CASSGFSGRAAGELFF. Here the CDR3 DNA reads TGTGCCAGCAGCGGATTTAGCGGGAGGGCCGCCGGGGAGCTGTTTTTT. Using reference TRBV9 and TRBJ2-2 for the parts outside the CDR3, the full variable domain is DSGVTQTPKHLITATGQRVTLRCSPRSGDLSVYWYQQSLDQGLQFLIQYYNGEERAKGNILERFSAQQFPDLHSELNLSSLELGDSALYFCASSGFSGRAAGELFFGEGSRLTVL.